Presented here are 5 T cell receptor beta chains from one specimen sequenced in a study of cytotoxic CD8 clonotypes in ibrutinib-treated CLL. Sequenced by immunoSEQ multiplex PCR; TCRdb stores in-frame clones only, minus some. The top ten clones hold 25% to 30% of a sample with about 50,000 clones, roughly 63% of them seen once. The sequenced sample was PBMCs, obtained after 24 months of ibrutinib treatment. The source is a human donor with chronic lymphocytic leukemia.

The rearrangement uses TRBV5-6 and TRBJ2-1; maybe TRBD2 (6 bases). Germline lookup yields CDR1 SGHDT and CDR2 YYEEEE. The length of the CDR3 is 15 residues. Trimming took off 4 bases at V and 8 bases at J, with 19 bases between the two ends. The CDR3 region has the DNA TGTGCCAGCAGCGCGAACGGGGGTCCTATCGATGAGCAGTTCTTC. Translation gives CASSANGGPIDEQFF.

The V and J genes are TRBV5-1 and TRBJ2-3; D is undetermined. Trimming pared 4 bases from V and 2 bases from J, leaving 14 bases between. CDR1 SGHRS and CDR2 YFSETQ come from the germline V gene. The CDR3 runs 15 residues. CDR3 in DNA: TGCGCCAGCAGCCCCCGACCCACAGTCACAGATACGCAGTATTTT. This translates into CASSPRPTVTDTQYF.

This chain joins TRBV5-5 and TRBJ2-2; D not certain. The CDR3 loop spans 13 amino acids. V lost 0 bases and J 4 bases, leaving 4 bases between the germline ends. Germline loops: CDR1 SGHKS, CDR2 YYEKEE (reference sequence). The CDR3: CASSLALTGELFF. As DNA, the CDR3 is TGTGCCAGCAGCTTGGCCCTCACCGGGGAGCTGTTTTTT.

The J gene is TRBJ1-1, the V gene TRBV29-1; D unresolved. V dropped 2 bases and J dropped 8 bases, with 9 bases sitting between them. Germline-derived CDR1 and CDR2 are SQVTM and ANQGSEA. This CDR3 has 11 residues. DNA of the CDR3: TGCAGCGTTGAAAGGCAGCAGGAAGCTTTCTTT. This gives the protein CSVERQQEAFF.

This clone has only a few counts. The gene calls are TRBV2 and TRBJ2-1, with 7 positions matching TRBD1. From germline, CDR1 is SNHLY and CDR2 FYNNEI. The CDR3 spans 16 residues. With V trimmed by 2 bases and J by 7 bases, 11 bases remained unmatched. The CDR3 coding sequence is TGTGCCAGCAGTGAAAGGATGAGGGGGCCTGTGAATGAGCAGTTCTTC. Translating gives CASSERMRGPVNEQFF.